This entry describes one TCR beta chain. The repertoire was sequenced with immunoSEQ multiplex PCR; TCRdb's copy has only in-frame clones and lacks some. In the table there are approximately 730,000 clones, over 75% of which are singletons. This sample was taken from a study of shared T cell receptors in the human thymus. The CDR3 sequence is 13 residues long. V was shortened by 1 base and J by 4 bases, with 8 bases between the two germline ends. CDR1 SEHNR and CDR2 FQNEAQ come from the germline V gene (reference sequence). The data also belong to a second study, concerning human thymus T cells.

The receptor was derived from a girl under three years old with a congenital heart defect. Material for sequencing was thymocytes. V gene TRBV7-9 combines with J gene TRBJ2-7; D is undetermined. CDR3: CASSLDLEYEQYF. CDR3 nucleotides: TGTGCCAGCAGCTTAGACCTTGAGTACGAGCAGTACTTC. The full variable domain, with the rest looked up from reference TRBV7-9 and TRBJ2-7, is DTGVSQNPRHKITKRGQNVTFRCDPISEHNRLYWYRQTLGQGPEFLTYFQNEAQLEKSRLLSDRFSAERPKGSFSTLEIQRTEQGDSAMYLCASSLDLEYEQYFGPGTRLTVT.